The entry that follows covers one T cell receptor beta chain sequence. What it recognizes is unknown. CDR1 and CDR2 (germline): LNHDA, SQIVND (reference sequence). The CDR3 consists of 15 residues. J gave up 2 bases and V 5 bases, and 3 bases lay outside the gene matches. The record originates from a study of lymphopenia after photon versus proton radiotherapy. Broader study findings: Under photons, naive T cells and diversity fell while effector/memory populations rose. Better survival with proton therapy was suggested as possible, not demonstrated. In patients who died, overall survival fell as post-nadir TCR diversity dropped more. After the lymphocyte nadir, photon-treated repertoires showed oligoclonal expansion, especially of CD8+ Temra cells.

The assay was immunoSEQ multiplex PCR, and TCRdb's table has in-frame clones only and misses some. This sample yields more than 20,000 clones, of which about four fifths are seen a single time; roughly a quarter belongs to the top ten. The sample here was peripheral blood, taken from a patient treated with photon-based radiotherapy. The genes are TRBV19 and TRBJ2-1; TRBD2 agrees at 10 bases. This clonotype was obtained from a man in his forties with gastric cancer. CDR3 in DNA: TGTGCCAGTAGTGTTACTAGCGGGGCCTACAATGAGCAGTTCTTC. It is translated as CASSVTSGAYNEQFF.